This TCR beta chain was captured by sequencing in a study of beta chain features in type 1 diabetes. In this sample, this clone turned up a few times. No antigen is known for it. General observations from the study: When Type 1 diabetes patients were examined, their TCRB CDR3s proved moderately but significantly shorter in all four CD4+ subsets. In cDNA sequencing, cells with high TCR expression could be over-represented.

Sequenced material consisted of expressed TCRB transcripts (all of the isolated RNA was reverse transcribed). Sequencing used immunoSEQ multiplex PCR; TCRdb keeps in-frame clones, though not all of them. Among about 900,000 clones listed, roughly a sixth were seen once. Sorting that relied on CD45RO/CCR7/CD25/CD127/CD95/CD27 yielded CD4+ naive, central memory, regulatory and stem cell-like memory cells. Material for sequencing was naive CD4+ T cells from blood. The sequence derives from a woman aged 18-29 years in good health.

CDR3 amino acids: CANGGGGNQPQHF. The CDR3, as DNA: TGTGCCAACGGGGGAGGTGGCAATCAGCCCCAGCATTTT. J is TRBJ1-5 and V is TRBV6-6, with a weak D call TRBD1 (5 bases). Germline values: CDR1 MNHNY, CDR2 SVGAGI (reference sequence). There are 13 residues in the CDR3. Trimming shortened V by 10 bases and J by 2 bases, and 12 bases separated the two germline ends.